Listed here is a single TCR beta chain. Its antigen remains undetermined. No base quality information exists; no much larger clone differs at one position. This sample was taken from a study of T cell changes during pregnancy in multiple sclerosis (dated by TCRdb to the late 2010s). A note on the overall study: In women with multiple sclerosis, the researchers looked at how the T cell repertoire shifted as pregnancy progressed.

The library was built by means of the immunoSEQ multiplex PCR assay. TCRdb took over this immuneACCESS table, retaining in-frame rearrangements with V and J assigned. Such tables are incomplete; in checked studies, under half of the missing clones stem from an unresolved V gene, and the remainder is unexplained. The sample has tens of thousands of clones on record, 93% of them singletons. Together, the top ten hold 2.5% of the sample. V and J are truncated by 5 bases and 4 bases respectively, leaving an intervening sequence of 19 bases. There are 16 amino acids in the CDR3, from cysteine to phenylalanine inclusive. Here the CDR3 DNA is all that survives: 48 bases in frame from base 1. The germline V gene gives CDR1 as SGDLS and CDR2 as YYNGEE.

This sequence uses TRBV9 and TRBJ1-3; TRBD1 could be the D gene, as 6 bases match. The clonotype comes from a female donor with multiple sclerosis, enrolled in a pregnancy study. This specimen consisted of peripheral blood, obtained in the second trimester of pregnancy. The CDR3 reads as follows: CASSDPTGRSGNTIYF. The DNA is TGTGCCAGCAGTGACCCAACAGGGCGGTCAGGAAACACCATATATTTT. The reference TRBV9 and TRBJ1-3 proteins fill in what lies around the CDR3, so the full variable domain reads DSGVTQTPKHLITATGQRVTLRCSPRSGDLSVYWYQQSLDQGLQFLIQYYNGEERAKGNILERFSAQQFPDLHSELNLSSLELGDSALYFCASSDPTGRSGNTIYFGEGSWLTVV.